The clone carrying this T cell receptor (beta chain) showed up many times. What it binds is unknown. These data belong to a study of Graves' ophthalmopathy and Graves' hyperthyroidism. Pregnancy or lactation, uncontrolled infections and other autoimmune diseases were grounds for excluding patients. General study results and limits: It was with 70.59% sensitivity and about 72% specificity that the model predicted ophthalmopathy progression. Ophthalmopathy versus stable hyperthyroidism: 13-signature model gave around 90% sensitivity, around 81% specificity.

The germline V gene encodes CDR1 SGHTA and CDR2 FQGTGA. The CDR3 length is 17 residues. J lost 5 bases, V lost 6 bases, and 14 bases had no gene match. RNA transcripts were the template, and TCR beta CDR3 regions were amplified from them. In the first round, RT-PCR was carried out with HTBI primers, and a multiplex PCR formed the second round. Using its own MiXCR run on the multiplex PCR reads, TCRdb lists one record per CDR3 protein. The sample lists about 210,000 distinct CDR3 sequences; over 25% were seen once. This receptor was identified in a man in his fifties or sixties with Graves' ophthalmopathy. The sequenced sample consisted of peripheral blood. The chain has TRBV7-3 and TRBJ2-2, with 8 bases aligning to TRBD1. The CDR3 sequence: CASSRARPGQGTGELFF. The CDR3 nucleotides read TGTGCCAGCAGTCGGGCGCGGCCCGGACAGGGTACCGGGGAGCTGTTTTTT.